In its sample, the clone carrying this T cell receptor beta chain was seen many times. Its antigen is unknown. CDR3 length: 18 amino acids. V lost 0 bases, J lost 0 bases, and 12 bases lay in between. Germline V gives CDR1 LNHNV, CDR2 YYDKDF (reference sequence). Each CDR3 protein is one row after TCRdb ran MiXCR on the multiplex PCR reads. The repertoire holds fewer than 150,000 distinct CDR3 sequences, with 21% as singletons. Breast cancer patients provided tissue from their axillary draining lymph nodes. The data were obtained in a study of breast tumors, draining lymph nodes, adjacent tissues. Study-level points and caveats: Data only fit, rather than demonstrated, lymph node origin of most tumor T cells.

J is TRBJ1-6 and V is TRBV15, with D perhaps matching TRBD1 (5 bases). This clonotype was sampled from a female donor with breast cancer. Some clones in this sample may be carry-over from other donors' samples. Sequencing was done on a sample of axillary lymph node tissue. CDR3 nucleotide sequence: TGTGCCACCAGCAGAGAGTATTCAGGGAGCTCCTATAATTCACCCCTCCACTTT. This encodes CATSREYSGSSYNSPLHF.